The sequence of this T cell receptor beta chain was determined in a study of CD8+ T cells in alopecia areata. This clone occurred a few times. Treatment in this sample: oral pan-JAK inhibitor, 5-10 mg twice daily. Peripheral blood, together with lesional scalp punch biopsies, was collected from alopecia areata patients. This CDR3 comprises 13 residues. J was trimmed by 4 bases and V by 7 bases; bases with no gene match: 5. The germline gives CDR1 MGHDK, CDR2 SYGVNS. Extracted RNA was reverse transcribed into cDNA, the sequencing template. Here immunoSEQ multiplex PCR was the method, and the copy in TCRdb shows in-frame clones only, minus some. The sample holds around 290,000 clones, roughly 60% seen once.

The clonotype was recovered from a human donor with alopecia areata. The starting material was CD4+ T cells sorted from blood, obtained at week 24, from a patient treated with tofacitinib. The gene calls are TRBV25-1 and TRBJ2-7, with TRBD1 matching over 9 bases. CDR3 DNA: TGTGCCAGCATCGGGACAGGGTTATACGAGCAGTACTTC. Translating gives CASIGTGLYEQYF.